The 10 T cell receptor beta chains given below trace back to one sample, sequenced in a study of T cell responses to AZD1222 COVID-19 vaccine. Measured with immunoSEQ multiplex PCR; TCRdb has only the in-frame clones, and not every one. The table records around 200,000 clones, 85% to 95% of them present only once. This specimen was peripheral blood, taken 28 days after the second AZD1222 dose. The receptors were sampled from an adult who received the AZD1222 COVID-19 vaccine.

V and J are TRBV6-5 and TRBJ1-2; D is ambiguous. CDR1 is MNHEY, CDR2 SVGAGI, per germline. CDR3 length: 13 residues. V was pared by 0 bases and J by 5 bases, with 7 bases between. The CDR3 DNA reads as TGTGCCAGCAGTTACTCTACCCTTTATGGCTACACCTTC. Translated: CASSYSTLYGYTF.

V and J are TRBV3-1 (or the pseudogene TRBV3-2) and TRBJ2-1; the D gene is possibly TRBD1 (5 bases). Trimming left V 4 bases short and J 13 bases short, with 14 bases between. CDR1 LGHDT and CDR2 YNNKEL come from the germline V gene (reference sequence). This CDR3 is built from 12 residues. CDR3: CASSLGLLYQFF. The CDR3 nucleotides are TGTGCCAGCAGCCTGGGGCTTCTCTACCAGTTCTTC.

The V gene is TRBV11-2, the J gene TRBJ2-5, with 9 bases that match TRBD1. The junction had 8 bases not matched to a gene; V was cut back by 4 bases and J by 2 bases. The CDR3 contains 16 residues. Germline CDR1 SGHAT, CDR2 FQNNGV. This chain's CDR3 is CASSWDRAPVQETQYF. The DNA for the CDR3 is TGTGCCAGCAGCTGGGACAGGGCCCCAGTACAAGAGACCCAGTACTTC.

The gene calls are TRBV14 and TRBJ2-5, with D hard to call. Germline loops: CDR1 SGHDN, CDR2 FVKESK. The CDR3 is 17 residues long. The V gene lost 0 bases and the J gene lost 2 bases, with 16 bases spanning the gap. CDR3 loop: CASSQDESFWQQETQYF. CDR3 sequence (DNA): TGTGCCAGCAGCCAAGATGAGAGCTTCTGGCAACAAGAGACCCAGTACTTC.

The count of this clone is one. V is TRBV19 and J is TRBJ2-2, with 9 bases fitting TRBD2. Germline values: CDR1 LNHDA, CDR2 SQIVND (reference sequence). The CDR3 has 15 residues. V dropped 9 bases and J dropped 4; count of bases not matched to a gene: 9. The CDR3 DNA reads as TGTGCCAGCGACGTTGCGGGAGGGCCCACCGGGGAGCTGTTTTTT. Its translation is CASDVAGGPTGELFF.

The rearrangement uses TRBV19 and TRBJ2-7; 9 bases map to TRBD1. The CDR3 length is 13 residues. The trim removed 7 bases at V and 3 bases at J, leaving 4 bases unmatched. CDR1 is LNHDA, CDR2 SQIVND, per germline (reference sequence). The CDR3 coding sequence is TGTGCCAGTAACCCGGGACAGGGCTACGAGCAGTACTTC. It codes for CASNPGQGYEQYF.

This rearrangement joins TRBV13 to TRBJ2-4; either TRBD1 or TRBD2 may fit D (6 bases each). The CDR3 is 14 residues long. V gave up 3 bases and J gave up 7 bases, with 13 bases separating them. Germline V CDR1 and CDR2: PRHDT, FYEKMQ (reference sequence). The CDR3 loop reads CASSFPGARNIQYF. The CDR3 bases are TGTGCCAGCAGCTTCCCGGGGGCGAGGAACATTCAGTACTTC.

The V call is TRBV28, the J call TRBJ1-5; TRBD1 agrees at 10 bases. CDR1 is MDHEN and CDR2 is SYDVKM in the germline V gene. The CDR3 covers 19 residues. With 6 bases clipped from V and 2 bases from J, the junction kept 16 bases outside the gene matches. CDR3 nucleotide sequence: TGTGCCAGCAGGACGGGACAGGGGAAGGGGGCGTATCGCAATCAGCCCCAGCATTTT. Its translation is CASRTGQGKGAYRNQPQHF.

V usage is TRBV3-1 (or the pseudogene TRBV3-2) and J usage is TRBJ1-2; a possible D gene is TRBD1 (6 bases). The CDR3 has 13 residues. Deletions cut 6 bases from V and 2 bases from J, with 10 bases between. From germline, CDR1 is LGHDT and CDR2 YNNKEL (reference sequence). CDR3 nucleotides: TGTGCCAGCAGGTCAACAGGGAACTATGGCTACACCTTC. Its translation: CASRSTGNYGYTF.

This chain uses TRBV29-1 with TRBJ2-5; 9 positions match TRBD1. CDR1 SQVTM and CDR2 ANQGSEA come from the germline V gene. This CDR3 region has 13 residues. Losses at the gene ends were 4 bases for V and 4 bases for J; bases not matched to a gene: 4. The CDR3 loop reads CSVVLQGAETQYF. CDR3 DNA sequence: TGCAGCGTTGTCCTACAGGGGGCAGAGACCCAGTACTTC.